This T cell receptor (beta chain) originates from a study of memory CD4+ T cells and cytomegalovirus serostatus. Study results and caveats: Each of 60 to 80 CMV-associated TCRbeta sequences occurred in one to five individuals. Suggested: most of the CMV-linked TCR signature lies in CD4+ memory cells.

This clone counts as medium-sized. Its specificity is not known. Profiled with immunoSEQ multiplex PCR; TCRdb holds only in-frame clones, not every one. Of some 44,000 clones listed, 76% are singletons. The sort gate was single viable CD3+CD4+CD8-CD45RO+ cells for memory CD4+ T cells. Donors' CMV status reflects serum IgG against pp150, pp28, p38, p52. With 4 bases removed from V and 0 bases from J, the gap between germline ends came to 11 bases. CDR1 and CDR2 from the germline V gene are SGHDN and FVKESK. The CDR3 has 15 residues. The source of this sequence is an adult in good health and CMV-seronegative. The sample taken for sequencing was memory CD4+ T cells from blood. The rearrangement uses TRBV14 and TRBJ2-3; D might be TRBD1 or TRBD2, each matching 5 bases. CDR3 amino acids: CASSLDGTSTDTQYF. CDR3 DNA: TGTGCCAGCAGCCTCGACGGGACCAGCACAGATACGCAGTATTTT.